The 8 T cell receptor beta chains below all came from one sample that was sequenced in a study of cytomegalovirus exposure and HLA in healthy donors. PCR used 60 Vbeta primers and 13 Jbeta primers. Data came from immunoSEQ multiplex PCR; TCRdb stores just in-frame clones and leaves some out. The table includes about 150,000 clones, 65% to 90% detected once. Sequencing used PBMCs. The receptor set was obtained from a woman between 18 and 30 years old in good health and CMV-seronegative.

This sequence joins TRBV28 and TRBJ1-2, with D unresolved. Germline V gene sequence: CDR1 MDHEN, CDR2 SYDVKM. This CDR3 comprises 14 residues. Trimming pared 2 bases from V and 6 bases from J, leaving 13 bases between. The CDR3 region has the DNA TGTGCCAGCAGTTTAATCCAAGGTCGGGATGGCTACACCTTC. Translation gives CASSLIQGRDGYTF.

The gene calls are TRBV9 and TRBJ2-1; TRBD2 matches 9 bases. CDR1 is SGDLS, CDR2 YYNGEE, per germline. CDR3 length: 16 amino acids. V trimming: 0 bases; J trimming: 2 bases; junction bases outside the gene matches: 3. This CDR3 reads CASSVDQREAYNEQFF. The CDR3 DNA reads TGTGCCAGCAGCGTAGACCAGCGGGAGGCCTACAATGAGCAGTTCTTC.

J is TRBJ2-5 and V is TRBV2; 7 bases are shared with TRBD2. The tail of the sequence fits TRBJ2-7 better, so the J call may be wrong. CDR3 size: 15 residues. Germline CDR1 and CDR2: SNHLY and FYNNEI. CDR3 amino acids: CASSPPSGTGYEQYF. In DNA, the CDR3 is TGTGCCAGCAGTCCACCTAGCGGCACGGGGTACGAGCAGTACTTC.

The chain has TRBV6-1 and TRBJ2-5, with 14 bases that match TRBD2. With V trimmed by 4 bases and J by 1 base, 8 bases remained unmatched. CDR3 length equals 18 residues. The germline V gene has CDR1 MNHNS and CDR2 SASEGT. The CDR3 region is CASSAPRLAGGVQETQYF. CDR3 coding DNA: TGTGCCAGCAGTGCCCCAAGACTAGCGGGGGGGGTCCAAGAGACCCAGTACTTC.

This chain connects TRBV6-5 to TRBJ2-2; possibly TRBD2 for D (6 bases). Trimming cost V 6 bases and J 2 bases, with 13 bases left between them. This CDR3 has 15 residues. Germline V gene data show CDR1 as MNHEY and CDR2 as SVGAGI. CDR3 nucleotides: TGTGCCAGCAGCACCGGGACTCCAAACACCGGGGAGCTGTTTTTT. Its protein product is CASSTGTPNTGELFF.

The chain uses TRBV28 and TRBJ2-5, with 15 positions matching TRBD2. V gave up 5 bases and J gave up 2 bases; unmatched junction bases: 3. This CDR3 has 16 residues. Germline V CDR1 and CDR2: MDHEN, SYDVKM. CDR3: CASSPGTSGGQETQYF. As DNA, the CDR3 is TGTGCCAGCAGTCCCGGGACTAGCGGGGGGCAAGAGACCCAGTACTTC.

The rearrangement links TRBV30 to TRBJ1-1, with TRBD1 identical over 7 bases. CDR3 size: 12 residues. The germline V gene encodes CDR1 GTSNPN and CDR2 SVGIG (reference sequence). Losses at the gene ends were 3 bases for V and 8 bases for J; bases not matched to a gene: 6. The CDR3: CAWRNGQAEAFF. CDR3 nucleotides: TGTGCCTGGAGAAACGGACAGGCGGAAGCTTTCTTT.

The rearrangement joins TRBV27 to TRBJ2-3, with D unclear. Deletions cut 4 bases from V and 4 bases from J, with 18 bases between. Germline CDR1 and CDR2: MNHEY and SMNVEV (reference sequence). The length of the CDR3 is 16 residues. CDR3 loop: CASSSFGPTLADTQYF. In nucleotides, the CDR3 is TGTGCCAGCAGTTCCTTTGGGCCTACCCTGGCAGATACGCAGTATTTT.